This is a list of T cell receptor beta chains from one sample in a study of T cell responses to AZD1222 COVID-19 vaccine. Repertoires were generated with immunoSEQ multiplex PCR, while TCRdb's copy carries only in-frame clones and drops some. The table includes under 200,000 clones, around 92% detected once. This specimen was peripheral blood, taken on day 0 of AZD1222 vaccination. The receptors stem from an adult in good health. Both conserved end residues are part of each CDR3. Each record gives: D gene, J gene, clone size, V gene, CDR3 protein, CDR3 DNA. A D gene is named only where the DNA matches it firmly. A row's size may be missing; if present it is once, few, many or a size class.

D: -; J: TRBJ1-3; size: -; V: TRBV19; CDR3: CASSIGGVGAIYF; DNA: TGTGCCAGTAGTATAGGGGGCGTCGGAGCCATATATTTT
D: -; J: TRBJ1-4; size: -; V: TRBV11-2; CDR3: CASSPGRIWANEKLFF; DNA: TGTGCCAGCAGCCCCGGCCGCATATGGGCTAATGAAAAACTGTTTTTT
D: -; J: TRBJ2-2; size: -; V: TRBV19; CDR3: CASNLRVGNTGELFF; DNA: TGTGCCAGTAATTTGCGGGTAGGAAACACCGGGGAGCTGTTTTTT
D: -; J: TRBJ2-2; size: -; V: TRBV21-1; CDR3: CASSKAWTQNTGELFF; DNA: TGTGCCAGCAGCAAAGCATGGACCCAGAACACCGGGGAGCTGTTTTTT
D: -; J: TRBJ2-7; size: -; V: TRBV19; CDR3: CASSWDFSSYEQYF; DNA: TGTGCCAGTAGTTGGGACTTCAGCTCCTACGAGCAGTACTTC
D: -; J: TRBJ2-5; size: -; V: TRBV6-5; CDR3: CASTRGGAETQYF; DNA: TGTGCCAGCACCCGAGGGGGGGCTGAGACCCAGTACTTC
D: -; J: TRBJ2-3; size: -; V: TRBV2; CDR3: CASSTAPGGGTDTQYF; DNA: TGTGCCAGCAGTACCGCCCCGGGGGGCGGCACAGATACGCAGTATTTT
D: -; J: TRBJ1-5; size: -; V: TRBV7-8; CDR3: CASSLAYGLRSNQPQHF; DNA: TGTGCCAGCAGCTTAGCGTATGGTTTACGGAGCAATCAGCCCCAGCATTTT
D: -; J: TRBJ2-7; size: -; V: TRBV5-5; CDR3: CASSLGGTFYEQYF; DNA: TGTGCCAGCAGCTTGGGCGGGACATTCTACGAGCAGTACTTC
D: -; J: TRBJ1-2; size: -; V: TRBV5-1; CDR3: CASSLDPTVTNYGYTF; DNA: TGCGCCAGCAGCTTGGACCCGACAGTTACTAACTATGGCTACACCTTC
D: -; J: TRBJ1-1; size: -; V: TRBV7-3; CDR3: CASSESGANTEAFF; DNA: TGTGCCAGCAGCGAGTCCGGAGCGAACACTGAAGCTTTCTTT
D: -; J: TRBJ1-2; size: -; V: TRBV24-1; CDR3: CATSDGFGYTF; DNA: TGTGCCACCAGTGATGGGTTTGGCTACACCTTC
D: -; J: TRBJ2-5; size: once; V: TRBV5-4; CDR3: CASSFGGTKETQYF; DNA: TGTGCCAGCAGCTTTGGGGGGACGAAGGAGACCCAGTACTTC
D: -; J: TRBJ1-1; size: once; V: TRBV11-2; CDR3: CASSLVRYTEAFF; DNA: TGTGCCAGCAGCTTAGTACGGTACACTGAAGCTTTCTTT
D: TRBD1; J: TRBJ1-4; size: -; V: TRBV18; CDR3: CASSRTGTANEKLFF; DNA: TGTGCCAGCTCAAGGACAGGGACAGCTAATGAAAAACTGTTTTTT
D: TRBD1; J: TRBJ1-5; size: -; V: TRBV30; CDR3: CAWSSGTVRSQPQHF; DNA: TGTGCCTGGAGTAGCGGGACAGTAAGGAGTCAGCCCCAGCATTTT
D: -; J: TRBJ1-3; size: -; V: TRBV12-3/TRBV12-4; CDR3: CASAPRNTIYF; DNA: TGTGCCAGCGCACCCCGGAACACCATATATTTT
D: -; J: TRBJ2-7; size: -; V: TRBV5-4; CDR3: CASSLDLSYEQYF; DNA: TGTGCCAGCAGCTTGGACCTCTCCTACGAGCAGTACTTC
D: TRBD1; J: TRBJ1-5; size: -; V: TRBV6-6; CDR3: CASSYSWDRRNQPQHF; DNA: TGTGCCAGCAGTTACTCTTGGGACAGGCGCAATCAGCCCCAGCATTTT
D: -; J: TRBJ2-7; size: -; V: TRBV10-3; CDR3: CAISVSGTPYEQYF; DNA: TGTGCCATCAGTGTCAGCGGCACCCCCTACGAGCAGTACTTC
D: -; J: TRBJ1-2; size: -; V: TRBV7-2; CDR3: CASSLLTSYGYTF; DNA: TGTGCCAGCAGCTTACTGACTTCCTATGGCTACACCTTC
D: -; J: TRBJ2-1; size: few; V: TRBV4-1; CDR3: CASSQDRLPIPYYNEQFF; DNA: TGCGCCAGCAGCCAAGACAGGCTACCCATCCCCTACTACAATGAGCAGTTCTTC
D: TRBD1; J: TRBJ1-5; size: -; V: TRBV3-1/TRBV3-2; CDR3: CASSPWTGRGNQPQHF; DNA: TGTGCCAGCAGTCCATGGACAGGGAGAGGCAATCAGCCCCAGCATTTT
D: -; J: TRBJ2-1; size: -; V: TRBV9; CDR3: CASSGRVGSYNEQFF; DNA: TGTGCCAGCAGCGGTAGGGTTGGTTCCTACAATGAGCAGTTCTTC
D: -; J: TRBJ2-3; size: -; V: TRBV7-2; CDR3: CASSPGLGWDTQYF; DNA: TGTGCCAGCAGCCCGGGTCTTGGGTGGGATACGCAGTATTTT
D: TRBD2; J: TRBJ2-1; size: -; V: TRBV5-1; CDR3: CASRGTSGFWDEQFF; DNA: TGCGCCAGCAGGGGGACTAGCGGGTTTTGGGATGAGCAGTTCTTC
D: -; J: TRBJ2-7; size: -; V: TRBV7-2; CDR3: CASSLGFKPYEQYF; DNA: TGTGCCAGCAGCTTAGGTTTCAAGCCCTACGAGCAGTACTTC
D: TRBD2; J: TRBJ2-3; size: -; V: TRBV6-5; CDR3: CASAKTSGGTDTQYF; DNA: TGTGCCAGCGCCAAGACTAGCGGGGGCACAGATACGCAGTATTTT
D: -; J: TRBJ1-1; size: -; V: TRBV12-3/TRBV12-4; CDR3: CASSLPLGTEAFF; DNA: TGTGCCAGCAGTTTACCTCTGGGCACTGAAGCTTTCTTT
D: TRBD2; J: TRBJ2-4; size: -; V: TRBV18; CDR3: CASSPPGLAGGLGIQYF; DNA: TGTGCCAGCTCACCACCCGGACTAGCGGGGGGACTGGGCATTCAGTACTTC
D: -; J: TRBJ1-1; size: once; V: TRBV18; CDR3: CASSPGQNTEAFF; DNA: TGTGCCAGCTCACCAGGACAGAACACTGAAGCTTTCTTT
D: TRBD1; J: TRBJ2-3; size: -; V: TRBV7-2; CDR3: CASSLMGQVFDTQYF; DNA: TGTGCCAGCAGCTTAATGGGACAGGTCTTCGATACGCAGTATTTT
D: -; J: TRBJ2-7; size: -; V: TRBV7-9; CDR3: CASSLVMGSYEQYF; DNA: TGTGCCAGCAGCTTAGTTATGGGTTCCTACGAGCAGTACTTC
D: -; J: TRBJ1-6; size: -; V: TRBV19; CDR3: CASSIVPANSPLHF; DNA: TGTGCCAGTAGTATTGTGCCCGCCAATTCACCCCTCCACTTT
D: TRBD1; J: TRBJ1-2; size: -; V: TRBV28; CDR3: CASSRLGTGGEGYTF; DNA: TGTGCCAGCAGCCGCTTGGGGACAGGGGGCGAGGGCTACACCTTC
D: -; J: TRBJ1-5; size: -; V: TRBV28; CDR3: CASSLPDGSLSNQPQHF; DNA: TGTGCCAGCAGTCTACCGGACGGGAGCCTTAGCAATCAGCCCCAGCATTTT
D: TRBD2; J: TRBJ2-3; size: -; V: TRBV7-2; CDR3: CASSLVGTSGGTTDTQYF; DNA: TGTGCCAGCAGCTTAGTAGGGACTAGCGGGGGGACCACAGATACGCAGTATTTT
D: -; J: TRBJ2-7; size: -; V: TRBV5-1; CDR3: CASSYQQGSGEQYF; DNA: TGCGCCAGCAGCTACCAACAGGGTTCGGGGGAGCAGTACTTC